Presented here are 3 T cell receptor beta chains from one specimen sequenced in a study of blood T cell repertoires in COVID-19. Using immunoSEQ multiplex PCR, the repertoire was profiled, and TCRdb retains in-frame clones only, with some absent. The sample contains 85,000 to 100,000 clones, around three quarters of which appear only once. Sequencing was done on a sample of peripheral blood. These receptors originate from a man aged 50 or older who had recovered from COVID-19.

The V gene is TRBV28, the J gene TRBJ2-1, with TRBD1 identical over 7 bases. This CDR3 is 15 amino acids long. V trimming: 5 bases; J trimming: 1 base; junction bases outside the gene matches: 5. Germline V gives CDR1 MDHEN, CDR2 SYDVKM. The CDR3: CASSDWGQSYNEQFF. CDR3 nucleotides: TGTGCCAGCAGTGATTGGGGACAGTCCTACAATGAGCAGTTCTTC.

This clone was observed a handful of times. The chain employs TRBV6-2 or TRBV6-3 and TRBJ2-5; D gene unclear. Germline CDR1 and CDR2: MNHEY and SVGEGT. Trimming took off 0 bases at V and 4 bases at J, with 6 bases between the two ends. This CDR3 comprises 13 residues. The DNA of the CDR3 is TGTGCCAGCAGTTACTCGCCAGGAGAGACCCAGTACTTC. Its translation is CASSYSPGETQYF.

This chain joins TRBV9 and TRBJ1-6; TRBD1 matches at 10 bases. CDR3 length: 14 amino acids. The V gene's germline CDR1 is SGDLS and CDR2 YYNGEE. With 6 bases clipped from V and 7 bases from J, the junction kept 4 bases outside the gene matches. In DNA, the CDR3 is TGTGCCAGCACCGTGGGACAGGGGAATTCACCCCTCCACTTT. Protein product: CASTVGQGNSPLHF.